Below, one T cell receptor beta chain is given with its context. Antigen specificity is unknown. This sample was included in a study of cytomegalovirus exposure and HLA in healthy donors. General observations from the study: Overall, around 160 TCR beta chains were annotated as cytomegalovirus-associated. Relative to the roughly 690-donor mean, N-insertions were reportedly fewer in an Asian-associated ancestry cluster in a later analysis.

The primer mix had 60 Vbeta and 13 Jbeta primers. Sequencing was performed with immunoSEQ multiplex PCR; in TCRdb, only in-frame clones are kept and a portion is missing. The sample carries under 200,000 clones, roughly 88% recorded once. Each donor was nominally healthy when sampled (though unrecorded immune exposures were likely). The germline V and J ends were trimmed by 1 base and 7 bases, with 13 bases remaining between them. The CDR3 has 14 residues. Looked up from germline, CDR1 is SGHDN and CDR2 is FVKESK. This chain uses TRBV14 with TRBJ1-1; D gene ambiguous. The material sequenced was PBMCs. The TCR was taken from a middle-aged man in good health and CMV-seropositive. CDR3 sequence (DNA): TGTGCCAGCAGCCAAGTGGCCAAAAATGGTGAAGCTTTCTTT. Its translation is CASSQVAKNGEAFF.